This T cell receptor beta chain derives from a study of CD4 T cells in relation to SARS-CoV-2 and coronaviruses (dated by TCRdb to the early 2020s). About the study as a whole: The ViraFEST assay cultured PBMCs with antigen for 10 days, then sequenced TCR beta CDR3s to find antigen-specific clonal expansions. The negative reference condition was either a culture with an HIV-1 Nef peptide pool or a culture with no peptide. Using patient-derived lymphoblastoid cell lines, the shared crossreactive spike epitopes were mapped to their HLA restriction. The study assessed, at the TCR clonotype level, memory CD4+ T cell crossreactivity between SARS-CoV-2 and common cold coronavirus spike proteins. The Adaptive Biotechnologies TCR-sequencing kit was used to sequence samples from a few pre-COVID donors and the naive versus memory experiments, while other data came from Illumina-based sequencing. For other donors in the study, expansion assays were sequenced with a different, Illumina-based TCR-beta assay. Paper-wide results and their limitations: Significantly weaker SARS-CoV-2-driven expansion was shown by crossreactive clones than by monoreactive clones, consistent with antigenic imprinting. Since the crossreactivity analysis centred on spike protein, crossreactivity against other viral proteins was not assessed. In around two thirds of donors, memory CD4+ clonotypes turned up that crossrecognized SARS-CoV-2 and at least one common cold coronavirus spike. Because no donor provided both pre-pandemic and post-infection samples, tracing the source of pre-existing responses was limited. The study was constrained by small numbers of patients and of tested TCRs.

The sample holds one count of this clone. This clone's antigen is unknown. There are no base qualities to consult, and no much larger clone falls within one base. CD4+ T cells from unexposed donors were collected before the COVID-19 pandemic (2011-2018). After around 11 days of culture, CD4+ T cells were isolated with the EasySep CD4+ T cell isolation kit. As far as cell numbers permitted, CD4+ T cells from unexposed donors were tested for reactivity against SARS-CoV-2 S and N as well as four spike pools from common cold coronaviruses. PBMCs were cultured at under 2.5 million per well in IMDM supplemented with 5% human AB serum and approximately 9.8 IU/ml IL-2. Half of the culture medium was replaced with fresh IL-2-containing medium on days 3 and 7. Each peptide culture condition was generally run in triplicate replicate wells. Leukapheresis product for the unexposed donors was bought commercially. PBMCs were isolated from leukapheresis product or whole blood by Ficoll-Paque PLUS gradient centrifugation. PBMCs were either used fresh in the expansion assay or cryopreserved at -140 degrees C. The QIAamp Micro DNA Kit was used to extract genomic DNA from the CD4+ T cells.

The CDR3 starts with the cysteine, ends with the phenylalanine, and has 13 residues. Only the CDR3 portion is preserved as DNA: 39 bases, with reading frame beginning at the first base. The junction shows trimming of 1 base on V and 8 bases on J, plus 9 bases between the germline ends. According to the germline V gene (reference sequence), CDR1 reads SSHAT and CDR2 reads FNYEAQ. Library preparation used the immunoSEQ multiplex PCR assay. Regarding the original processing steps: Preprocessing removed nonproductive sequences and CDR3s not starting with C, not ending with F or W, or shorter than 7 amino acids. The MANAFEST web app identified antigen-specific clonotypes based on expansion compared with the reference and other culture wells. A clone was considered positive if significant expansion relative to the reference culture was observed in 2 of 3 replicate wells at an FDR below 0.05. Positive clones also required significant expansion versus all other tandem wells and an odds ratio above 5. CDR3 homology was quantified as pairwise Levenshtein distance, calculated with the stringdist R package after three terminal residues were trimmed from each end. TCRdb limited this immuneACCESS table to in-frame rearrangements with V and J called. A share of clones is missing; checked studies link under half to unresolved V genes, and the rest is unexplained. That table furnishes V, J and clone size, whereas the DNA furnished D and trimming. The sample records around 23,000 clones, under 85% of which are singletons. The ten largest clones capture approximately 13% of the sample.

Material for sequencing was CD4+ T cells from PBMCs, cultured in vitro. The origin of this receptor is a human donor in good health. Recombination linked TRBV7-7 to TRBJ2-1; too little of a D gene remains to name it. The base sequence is TGTGCCAGCAGCTTAGGAATCGAGGATGAGCAGTTCTTC. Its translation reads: CASSLGIEDEQFF.